One and the same sample provided the 24 T cell receptor beta chains below, sequenced in a study of T-cell reconstitution after alpha-beta-depleted transplantation in children (dated by TCRdb to about 2016). The library was obtained by PCR. Sequencing was carried out with an Illumina HiSeq 2500. TCR libraries were prepared with molecular barcoding, using unique molecular identifiers to normalize TCRbeta repertoire quantification. TCRdb trimmed the raw reads at Q25, called clones with MiXCR and kept productive beta chains. Under each unique CDR3 protein, matching rows form one entry showing the most common genes and DNA. The sample records a few hundred thousand distinct CDR3 sequences, approximately 30% of which are singletons. The top ten clonotypes cover less than 40% of the sample. The treatment or condition tag for this specimen amounts to: allogeneic hematopoietic cell transplantation with graft depleted of TCRalphabeta T cells and CD19 B cells.

The sequencing here drew on PBMCs, taken before TCRalphabeta/CD19-depleted stem cell transplant. The receptors originated from a boy younger than two with Wiskott-Aldrich syndrome, due to receive a stem cell transplant.

This clonotype was counted between two and nine times. V and J are TRBV20-1 and TRBJ2-5; TRBD1 aligns across 8 bases. Germline-derived CDR1 and CDR2 are DFQATT and SNEGSKA (reference sequence). V lost 0 bases and J lost 2; bases outside the gene matches: 5. CDR3 size: 15 residues. CDR3 amino acids: CSARDRRQGQETQYF. Here the CDR3 DNA reads TGCAGTGCTAGAGATAGGAGACAGGGGCAAGAGACCCAGTACTTC.

The genes are TRBV5-6 and TRBJ1-1, with D tentatively TRBD1 (5 bases). V was cut by 4 bases and J by 1 base, with 11 bases left in between. CDR3 length equals 14 residues. Looked up from germline, CDR1 is SGHDT and CDR2 is YYEEEE. CDR3 protein: CASSGRASNTEAFF. CDR3 in DNA: TGTGCCAGCAGCGGCAGGGCCTCGAACACTGAAGCTTTCTTT.

This clonotype was detected a few times. The chain links TRBV30 to TRBJ2-7; 11 positions agree with TRBD2. Germline CDR1 reads GTSNPN; CDR2 reads SVGIG (reference sequence). Unmatched junction bases numbered 11, after V lost 4 bases and J lost 6 bases. The CDR3 is 15 residues long. The CDR3 nucleotides read TGTGCCTGGATCGGGCTAGCGGGGGGAGTCTCCGAGCAGTACTTC. This encodes CAWIGLAGGVSEQYF.

This clonotype showed up just a few times. The rearrangement uses TRBV7-2 and TRBJ2-7, with D uncertain. Per germline, CDR1 SGHTA and CDR2 FQGNSA. This CDR3 contains 13 residues. V dropped 5 bases and J dropped 1 base, with 9 bases sitting between them. The CDR3: CASSRTESYEQYF. CDR3 nucleotides: TGTGCCAGCAGCCGGACGGAATCCTACGAGCAGTACTTC.

The table lists this clonotype with a few counts. This sequence joins TRBV10-1 and TRBJ1-5, with a weak D call TRBD1 (5 bases). CDR3 size: 19 residues. V was shortened by 8 bases and J by 2 bases, with 28 bases between the two germline ends. Germline CDR1 and CDR2: WNHNN and SYGVQD (reference sequence). The CDR3 loop reads CASLRITGGARYGNQPQHF. The CDR3 DNA sequence: TGCGCCAGCCTTCGGATAACAGGCGGTGCCCGCTATGGCAATCAGCCCCAGCATTTT.

This clonotype was observed a handful of times. This chain connects TRBV7-7 to TRBJ2-1; D gene ambiguous. In germline, CDR1 is SSHAT, CDR2 FNYEAQ (reference sequence). CDR3 length equals 12 residues. The V and J ends lost 5 bases and 9 bases respectively, with 11 bases between them. The CDR3 nucleotides are TGTGCCAGCAGCCAATTTGATGGTGAGCAGTTCTTC. It yields the protein CASSQFDGEQFF.

This clonotype has a handful of counts. This chain links TRBV20-1 with TRBJ1-5; D gene uncertain. Trimming pared 4 bases from V and 0 bases from J, leaving 7 bases between. The length of the CDR3 is 13 residues. Germline V gene data show CDR1 as DFQATT and CDR2 as SNEGSKA (reference sequence). CDR3 protein: CSATLYSNQPQHF. CDR3 sequence (DNA): TGCAGTGCTACCCTATATAGCAATCAGCCCCAGCATTTT.

The chain recombines TRBV5-1 with TRBJ1-5, with unresolved D. The germline gives CDR1 SGHRS, CDR2 YFSETQ. CDR3 length equals 13 residues. V lost 4 bases to trimming and J lost 4 bases, with 9 bases between them. The CDR3 here is CASSDDGNQPQHF. CDR3 nucleotides: TGCGCCAGCAGCGACGACGGAAATCAGCCCCAGCATTTT.

The rearrangement uses TRBV11-2 and TRBJ2-5, with TRBD2 matching 16 bases. Germline V gene lookup returns CDR1 SGHAT and CDR2 FQNNGV. The CDR3 spans 16 residues. V gave up 5 bases and J gave up 3 bases; unmatched junction bases: 3. CDR3 DNA sequence: TGTGCCAGCAGCCAAGGGACTAGCGGGAGGGAAGAGACCCAGTACTTC. Its translation is CASSQGTSGREETQYF.

Here the CDR3 reads CASSRSGSTNTGELFF. CDR3 sequence (DNA): TGTGCCAGCAGCCGTAGCGGGAGCACCAACACCGGGGAGCTGTTTTTT. This chain links TRBV7-9 with TRBJ2-2; TRBD2 agrees at 9 bases. The CDR3 totals 16 residues. Per the germline V gene, CDR1 is SEHNR and CDR2 is FQNEAQ (reference sequence). V lost 5 bases to trimming and J lost 2 bases; unmatched junction nucleotides: 6. Supplemented by reference TRBV7-9 and TRBJ2-2, the full variable domain reads DTGVSQNPRHKITKRGQNVTFRCDPISEHNRLYWYRQTLGQGPEFLTYFQNEAQLEKSRLLSDRFSAERPKGSFSTLEIQRTEQGDSAMYLCASSRSGSTNTGELFFGEGSRLTVL.

The chain employs TRBV6-1 and TRBJ2-7, with TRBD2 matching 9 bases. The germline gives CDR1 MNHNS, CDR2 SASEGT. With V trimmed by 6 bases and J by 3 bases, 6 bases remained unmatched. The CDR3 loop spans 14 amino acids. In DNA, the CDR3 is TGTGCCAGCAGACTAGCGGGCCCTAACTACGAGCAGTACTTC. It codes for CASRLAGPNYEQYF.

The chain uses TRBV12-3 or TRBV12-4 and TRBJ1-2, with a tentative D call TRBD1 (5 bases). The CDR3 extends over 15 amino acids. Between the trimmed V and J ends, which lost 5 bases and 2 bases, there was a span of 15 bases. The CDR3 bases are TGTGCCAGCAGTCCAACCGGGACTGAGAACTATGGCTACACCTTC. This gives the protein CASSPTGTENYGYTF.

This clonotype was counted only a few times. The rearrangement links TRBV29-1 to TRBJ2-7; 10 bases map to TRBD2. Per germline, CDR1 SQVTM and CDR2 ANQGSEA. This CDR3 region has 13 residues. Trimming removed 6 bases from V and 6 bases from J; junction bases left unmatched: 8. CDR3 sequence: CSVEREGFGEQYF. The CDR3 region has the DNA TGCAGCGTCGAGCGGGAGGGCTTTGGCGAGCAGTACTTC.

This chain connects TRBV20-1 to TRBJ2-5, with TRBD2 identical over 12 bases. CDR1 and CDR2 (germline): DFQATT, SNEGSKA (reference sequence). There are 17 residues in the CDR3. J lost 1 base, V lost 1 base, and 7 bases had no gene match. This chain's CDR3 is CSARATSGSVFQETQYF. The CDR3 region has the DNA TGCAGTGCTAGAGCGACTAGCGGGAGTGTCTTCCAAGAGACCCAGTACTTC.

There are a few counts of this clonotype. This chain joins TRBV5-1 and TRBJ2-1, with D tentatively TRBD1 (5 bases). Trimming shortened V by 6 bases and J by 1 base, and 14 bases separated the two germline ends. CDR1 is SGHRS and CDR2 is YFSETQ in the germline V gene. There are 15 residues in the CDR3. The CDR3 DNA reads TGCGCCAGCACGCTTAACTCAGGGTCCTACAATGAGCAGTTCTTC. Translation gives CASTLNSGSYNEQFF.

The rearrangement joins TRBV27 to TRBJ1-5, with 9 bases aligning to TRBD1. Germline CDR1 MNHEY, CDR2 SMNVEV (reference sequence). The V segment lost 2 bases and the J segment 6 bases; nucleotides outside the gene matches: 5. This CDR3 contains 15 residues. The CDR3 sequence is CASSLRQGVGQPQHF. CDR3 bases: TGTGCCAGCAGTTTACGACAGGGGGTTGGTCAGCCCCAGCATTTT.

The chain employs TRBV3-1 and TRBJ2-1, with TRBD2 matching over 12 bases. The CDR3 contains 15 residues. V trimming: 4 bases; J trimming: 10 bases; junction bases outside the gene matches: 8. From germline, CDR1 is LGHDT and CDR2 YNNKEL (reference sequence). The CDR3 sequence is CASSPLAGGQQEQFF. CDR3 in DNA: TGTGCCAGCAGCCCCCTAGCGGGAGGGCAACAGGAGCAGTTCTTC.

This clonotype was observed a handful of times. This chain's CDR3 is CSARDILSADTQYF. The DNA of the CDR3 is TGCAGTGCTAGGGATATACTTAGCGCAGATACGCAGTATTTT. V usage is TRBV20-1 and J usage is TRBJ2-3; TRBD2 is a possible D gene (5 bases). CDR1 is DFQATT, CDR2 SNEGSKA, per germline (reference sequence). V gave up 3 bases and J gave up 4 bases, with 14 bases separating them. The CDR3 has 14 amino acids.

The chain employs TRBV20-1 and TRBJ2-7, with D perhaps matching TRBD1 (5 bases). Per germline, CDR1 DFQATT and CDR2 SNEGSKA (reference sequence). The CDR3 is 14 residues long. This chain's CDR3 is CSVVKNRRYYEQYF. The CDR3 DNA is TGCAGCGTAGTAAAAAACAGGCGTTACTACGAGCAGTACTTC.

The rearrangement uses TRBV4-2 and TRBJ2-5, with 13 bases that match TRBD2. This CDR3 comprises 15 residues. V was clipped by 2 bases and J by 4 bases; unmatched bases: 1. CDR1 is LGHNA, CDR2 YNFKEQ, per germline. CDR3 DNA: TGTGCCAGCAGCCAAAGACTAGCGGGAGGAGAGACCCAGTACTTC. Translating it yields CASSQRLAGGETQYF.

The chain combines TRBV5-1 with TRBJ2-5; the D gene is possibly TRBD1 (5 bases). This CDR3 region has 14 residues. Germline loops: CDR1 SGHRS, CDR2 YFSETQ. V lost 4 bases, J lost 4 bases, and 14 bases lay in between. This CDR3 is CASSKDTYPETQYF. The CDR3 bases are TGCGCCAGCAGCAAGGACACCTACCCAGAGACCCAGTACTTC.

The chain employs TRBV20-1 and TRBJ1-6, with 7 nucleotides matching TRBD1. The CDR3 spans 13 residues. Germline V gene sequence: CDR1 DFQATT, CDR2 SNEGSKA (reference sequence). V gave up 5 bases and J gave up 6 bases; unmatched junction bases: 4. CDR3 loop: CSASTGTNSPLHF. CDR3 sequence (DNA): TGCAGTGCTTCGACAGGGACTAATTCACCCCTCCACTTT.

The rearrangement links TRBV5-1 to TRBJ2-1, with TRBD2 matching 9 bases. This CDR3 has 18 amino acids. Germline CDR1 reads SGHRS; CDR2 reads YFSETQ. With V trimmed by 0 bases and J by 7 bases, 14 bases remained unmatched. This CDR3 reads CASSLGVYQRLAGNEQFF. CDR3 in DNA: TGCGCCAGCAGCTTGGGAGTGTATCAGAGGCTAGCGGGGAATGAGCAGTTCTTC.

This sequence joins TRBV5-1 and TRBJ2-7; D might be TRBD1 (5 bases). CDR1 SGHRS and CDR2 YFSETQ come from the germline V gene. Trimming cost V 3 bases and J 2 bases, with 9 bases left between them. CDR3 length equals 13 residues. DNA for the CDR3: TGCGCCAGCAGCTACGACAGTCCCTACGAGCAGTACTTC. Translating it yields CASSYDSPYEQYF.